This T cell receptor beta chain appears in the sequencing data of a study of blood T cells in healthy people across ages. This CDR3 comprises 12 residues. V shed 6 bases and J shed 0 bases, with 3 bases lying between them. Germline CDR1 and CDR2: LGHDT and YNNKEL (reference sequence). RNA extraction gave at least 6 micrograms of total RNA per sample. This clonotype has just a few counts. It was with a sample-barcoded 5' primer and a J-beta primer mix that a second PCR of about 6 to 12 cycles was run. In TCRdb, the 5' RACE reads were re-called with MiXCR into one record per CDR3 protein. The table lists about 640,000 distinct CDR3 sequences, under 65% of them singletons.

This clonotype originated in a man aged 55 to 70 in good health. The sequenced material came from blood. V usage is TRBV3-1 and J usage is TRBJ1-3; no clear D gene. The CDR3 DNA reads TGTGCCAGCAGTCGCTCTGGAAACACCATATATTTT. Translating it yields CASSRSGNTIYF.